Included here is one TCR beta chain sequence, with context. J was trimmed by 4 bases and V by 5 bases; bases with no gene match: 14. The CDR3 is made up of 17 amino acids. The germline gives CDR1 MNHEY, CDR2 SMNVEV (reference sequence). Sequencing used immunoSEQ multiplex PCR; TCRdb keeps in-frame clones, though not all of them. Among approximately 78,000 clones listed, around 95% were seen once. The entry originates in a study of technical replicates of blood from a handful of donors. The chain links TRBV27 to TRBJ1-2, with 9 nucleotides matching TRBD1. This TCR was sampled from a human donor in good health. Sequencing input: T cells isolated from PBMCs. The CDR3 loop reads CASSAPPGGQGPYGYTF. As DNA, the CDR3 is TGTGCCAGCAGTGCCCCCCCTGGGGGACAGGGTCCCTATGGCTACACCTTC.